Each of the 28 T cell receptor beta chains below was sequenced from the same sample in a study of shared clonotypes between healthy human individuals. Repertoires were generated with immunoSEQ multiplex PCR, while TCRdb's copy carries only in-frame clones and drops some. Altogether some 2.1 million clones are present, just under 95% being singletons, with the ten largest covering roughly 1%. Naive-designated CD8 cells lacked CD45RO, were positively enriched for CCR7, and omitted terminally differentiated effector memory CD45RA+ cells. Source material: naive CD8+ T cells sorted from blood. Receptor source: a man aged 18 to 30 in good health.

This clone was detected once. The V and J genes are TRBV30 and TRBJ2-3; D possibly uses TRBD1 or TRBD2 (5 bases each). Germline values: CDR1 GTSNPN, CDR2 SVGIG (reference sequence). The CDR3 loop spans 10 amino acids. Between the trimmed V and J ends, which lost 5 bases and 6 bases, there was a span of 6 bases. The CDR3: CAWWGDTQYF. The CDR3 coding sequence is TGTGCCTGGTGGGGGGATACGCAGTATTTT.

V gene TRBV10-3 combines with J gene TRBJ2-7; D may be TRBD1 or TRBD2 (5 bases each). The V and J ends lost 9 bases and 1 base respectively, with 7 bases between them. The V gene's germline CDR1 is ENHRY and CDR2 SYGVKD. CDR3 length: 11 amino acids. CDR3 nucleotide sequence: TGTGCCATGGGGGAGTCCTACGAGCAGTACTTC. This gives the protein CAMGESYEQYF.

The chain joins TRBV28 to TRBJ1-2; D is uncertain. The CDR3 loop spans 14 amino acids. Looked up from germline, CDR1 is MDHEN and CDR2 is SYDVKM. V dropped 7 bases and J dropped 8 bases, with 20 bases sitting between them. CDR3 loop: CASTPLAASLGYTF. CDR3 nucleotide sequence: TGTGCCAGCACCCCCCTCGCAGCATCCTTAGGCTACACCTTC.

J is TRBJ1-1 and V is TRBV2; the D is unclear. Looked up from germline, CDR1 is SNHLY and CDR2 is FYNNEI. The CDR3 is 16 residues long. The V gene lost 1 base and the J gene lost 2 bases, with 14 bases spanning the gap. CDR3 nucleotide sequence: TGTGCCAGCAGTGAAGGACCCCAAGGTATAAACACTGAAGCTTTCTTT. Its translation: CASSEGPQGINTEAFF.

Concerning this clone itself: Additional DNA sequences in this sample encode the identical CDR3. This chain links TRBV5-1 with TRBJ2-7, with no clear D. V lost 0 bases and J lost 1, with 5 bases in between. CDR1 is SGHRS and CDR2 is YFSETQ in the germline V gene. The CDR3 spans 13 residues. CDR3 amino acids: CASSLGVSYEQYF. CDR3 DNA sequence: TGCGCCAGCAGCTTGGGGGTGTCCTACGAGCAGTACTTC.

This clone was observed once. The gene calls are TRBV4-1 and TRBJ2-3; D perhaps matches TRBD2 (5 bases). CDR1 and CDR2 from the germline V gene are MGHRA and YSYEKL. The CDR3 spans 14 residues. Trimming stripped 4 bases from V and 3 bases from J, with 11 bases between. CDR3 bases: TGCGCCAGCAGCCCATTGCCGGGAACAGATACGCAGTATTTT. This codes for CASSPLPGTDTQYF.

Here the CDR3 DNA reads TGTGCCAGCAGCTCCCCGGAGGGGACAGGGCCCTACGAGCAGTACTTC. Encoded protein: CASSSPEGTGPYEQYF. The rearrangement uses TRBV11-2 and TRBJ2-7; 9 nucleotides agree with TRBD1. Trimming at V came to 4 bases and at J to 2 bases, leaving 9 bases not matched to a gene. Germline-derived CDR1 and CDR2 are SGHAT and FQNNGV. This CDR3 has 16 residues.

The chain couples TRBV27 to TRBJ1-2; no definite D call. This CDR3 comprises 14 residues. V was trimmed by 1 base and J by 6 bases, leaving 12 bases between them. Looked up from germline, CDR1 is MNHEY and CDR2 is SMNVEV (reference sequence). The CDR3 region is CASSLYGSSDGYTF. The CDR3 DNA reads TGTGCCAGCAGTTTATACGGAAGCTCGGATGGCTACACCTTC.

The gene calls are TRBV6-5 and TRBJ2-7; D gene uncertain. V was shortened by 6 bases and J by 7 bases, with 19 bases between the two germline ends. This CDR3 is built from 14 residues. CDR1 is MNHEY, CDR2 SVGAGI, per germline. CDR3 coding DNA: TGTGCCAGCAGCTACAGTCTGGCCTACGATGAGCAGTACTTC. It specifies CASSYSLAYDEQYF.

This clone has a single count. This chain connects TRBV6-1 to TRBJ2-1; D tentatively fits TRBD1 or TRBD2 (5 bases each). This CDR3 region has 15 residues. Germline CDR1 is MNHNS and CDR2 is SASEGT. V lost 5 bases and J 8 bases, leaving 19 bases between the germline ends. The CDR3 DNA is TGTGCCAGCAGTAACCGGGACCCCACACCAGATGAGCAGTTCTTC. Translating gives CASSNRDPTPDEQFF.

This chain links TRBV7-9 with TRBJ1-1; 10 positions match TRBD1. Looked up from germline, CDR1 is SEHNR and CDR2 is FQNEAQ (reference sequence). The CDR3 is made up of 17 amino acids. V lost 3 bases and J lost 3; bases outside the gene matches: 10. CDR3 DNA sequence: TGTGCCAGCAGCTTCGAAGGGACAGGGGAAGGGTACACTGAAGCTTTCTTT. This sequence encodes CASSFEGTGEGYTEAFF.

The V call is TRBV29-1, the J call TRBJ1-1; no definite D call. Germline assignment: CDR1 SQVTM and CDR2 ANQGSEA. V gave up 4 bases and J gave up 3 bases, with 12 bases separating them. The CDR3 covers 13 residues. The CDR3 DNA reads TGCAGCGTTGTGGAAGGAGACGACACTGAAGCTTTCTTT. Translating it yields CSVVEGDDTEAFF.

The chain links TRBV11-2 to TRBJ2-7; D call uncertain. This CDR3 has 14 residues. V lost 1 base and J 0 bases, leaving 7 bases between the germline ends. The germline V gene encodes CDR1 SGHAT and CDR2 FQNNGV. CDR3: CASSLGDLSYEQYF. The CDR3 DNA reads TGTGCCAGCAGCTTAGGGGATCTCTCCTACGAGCAGTACTTC. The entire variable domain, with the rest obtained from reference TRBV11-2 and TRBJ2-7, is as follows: EAGVAQSPRYKIIEKRQSVAFWCNPISGHATLYWYQQILGQGPKLLIQFQNNGVVDDSQLPKDRFSAERLKGVDSTLKIQPAKLEDSAVYLCASSLGDLSYEQYFGPGTRLTVT.

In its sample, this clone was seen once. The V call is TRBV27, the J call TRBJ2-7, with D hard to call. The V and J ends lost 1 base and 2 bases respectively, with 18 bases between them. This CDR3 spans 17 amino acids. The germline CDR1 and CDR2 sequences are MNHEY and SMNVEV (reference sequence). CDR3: CASSLFREGGVTYEQYF. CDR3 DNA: TGTGCCAGCAGTTTATTTCGTGAAGGCGGTGTCACCTACGAGCAGTACTTC.

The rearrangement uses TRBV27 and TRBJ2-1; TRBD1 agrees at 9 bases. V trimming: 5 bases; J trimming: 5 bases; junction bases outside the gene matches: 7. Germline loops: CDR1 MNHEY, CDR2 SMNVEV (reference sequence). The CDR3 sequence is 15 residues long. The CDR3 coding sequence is TGTGCCAGCAGTATAGGGACAGGGTGGAACAATGAGCAGTTCTTC. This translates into CASSIGTGWNNEQFF.

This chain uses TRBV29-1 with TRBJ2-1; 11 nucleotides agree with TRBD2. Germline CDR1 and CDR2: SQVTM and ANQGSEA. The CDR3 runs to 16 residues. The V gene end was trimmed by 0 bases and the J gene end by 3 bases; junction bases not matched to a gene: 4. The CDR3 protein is CSVEDPLAGGYNEQFF. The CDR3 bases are TGCAGCGTTGAAGATCCTCTAGCGGGGGGCTACAATGAGCAGTTCTTC.

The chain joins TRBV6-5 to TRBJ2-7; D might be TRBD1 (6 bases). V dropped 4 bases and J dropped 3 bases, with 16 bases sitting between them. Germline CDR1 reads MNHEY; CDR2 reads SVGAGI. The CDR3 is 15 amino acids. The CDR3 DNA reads TGTGCCAGCAGTTTCTTGACGGACAGTTACTACGAGCAGTACTTC. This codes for CASSFLTDSYYEQYF.

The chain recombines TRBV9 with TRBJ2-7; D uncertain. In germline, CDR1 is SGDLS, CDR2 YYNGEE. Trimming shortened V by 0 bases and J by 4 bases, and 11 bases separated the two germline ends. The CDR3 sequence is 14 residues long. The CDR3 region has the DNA TGTGCCAGCAGCGTAGCTACAGATAGATACGAGCAGTACTTC. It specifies CASSVATDRYEQYF.

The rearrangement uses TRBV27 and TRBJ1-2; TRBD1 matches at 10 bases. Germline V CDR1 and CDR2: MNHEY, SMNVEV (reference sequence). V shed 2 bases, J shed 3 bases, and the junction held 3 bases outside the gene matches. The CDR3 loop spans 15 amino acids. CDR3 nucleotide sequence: TGTGCCAGCAGTTTAGGACAGGGGGTCTACTATGGCTACACCTTC. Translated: CASSLGQGVYYGYTF.

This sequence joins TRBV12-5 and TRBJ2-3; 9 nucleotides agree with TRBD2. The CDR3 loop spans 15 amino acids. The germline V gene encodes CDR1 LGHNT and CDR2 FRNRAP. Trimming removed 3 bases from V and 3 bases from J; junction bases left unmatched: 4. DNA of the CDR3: TGTGCTAGTGGTTTTGCGGGAGGGGGGACAGATACGCAGTATTTT. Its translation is CASGFAGGGTDTQYF.

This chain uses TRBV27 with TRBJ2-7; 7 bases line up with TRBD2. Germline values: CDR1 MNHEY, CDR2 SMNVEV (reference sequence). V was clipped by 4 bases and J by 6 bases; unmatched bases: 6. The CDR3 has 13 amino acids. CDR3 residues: CASSSGGTVEQYF. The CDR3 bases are TGTGCCAGCAGTTCCGGGGGGACGGTCGAGCAGTACTTC.

The CDR3 coding sequence is TGCGCCAGCAGCTCCGGGACTAGCGGGAGGGAATTTTACGAGCAGTACTTC. Translating gives CASSSGTSGREFYEQYF. The gene calls are TRBV5-1 and TRBJ2-7; 16 bases match TRBD2. This CDR3 comprises 17 residues. Looked up from germline, CDR1 is SGHRS and CDR2 is YFSETQ. The ends lost 3 bases at V and 4 bases at J; junction bases unmatched: 7. The complete variable domain, with remaining parts taken from reference TRBV5-1 and TRBJ2-7, reads KAGVTQTPRYLIKTRGQQVTLSCSPISGHRSVSWYQQTPGQGLQFLFEYFSETQRNKGNFPGRFSGRQFSNSRSEMNVSTLELGDSALYLCASSSGTSGREFYEQYFGPGTRLTVT.

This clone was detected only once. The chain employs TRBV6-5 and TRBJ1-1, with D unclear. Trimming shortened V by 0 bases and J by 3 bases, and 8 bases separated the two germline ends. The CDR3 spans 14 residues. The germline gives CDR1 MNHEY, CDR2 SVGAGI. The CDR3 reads CASSYSPRDTEAFF. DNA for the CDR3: TGTGCCAGCAGTTACTCCCCAAGGGACACTGAAGCTTTCTTT.

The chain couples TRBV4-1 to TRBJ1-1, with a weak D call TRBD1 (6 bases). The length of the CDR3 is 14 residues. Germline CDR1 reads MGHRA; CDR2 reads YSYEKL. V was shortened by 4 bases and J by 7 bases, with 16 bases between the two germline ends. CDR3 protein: CASSRVTGANEAFF. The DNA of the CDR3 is TGCGCCAGCAGCCGAGTAACGGGGGCCAATGAAGCTTTCTTT.

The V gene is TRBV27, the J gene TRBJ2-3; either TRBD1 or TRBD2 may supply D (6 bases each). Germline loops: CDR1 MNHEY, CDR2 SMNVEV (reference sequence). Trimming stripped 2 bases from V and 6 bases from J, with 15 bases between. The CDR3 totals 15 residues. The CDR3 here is CASSLNGGMGDTQYF. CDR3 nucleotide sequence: TGTGCCAGCAGTTTAAACGGGGGCATGGGGGATACGCAGTATTTT.

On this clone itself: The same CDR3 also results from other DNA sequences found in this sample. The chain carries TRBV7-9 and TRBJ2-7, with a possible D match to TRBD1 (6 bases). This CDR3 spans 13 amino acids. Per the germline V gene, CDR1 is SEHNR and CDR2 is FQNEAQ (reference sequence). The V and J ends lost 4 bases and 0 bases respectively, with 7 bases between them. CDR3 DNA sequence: TGTGCCAGCAGCTCAGGGGCCTCCTACGAGCAGTACTTC. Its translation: CASSSGASYEQYF.

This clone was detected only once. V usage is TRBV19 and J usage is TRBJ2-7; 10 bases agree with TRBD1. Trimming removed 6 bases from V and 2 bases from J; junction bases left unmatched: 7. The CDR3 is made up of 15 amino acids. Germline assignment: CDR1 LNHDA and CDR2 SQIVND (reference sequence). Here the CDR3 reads CASSPSGQGTYEQYF. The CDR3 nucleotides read TGTGCCAGTAGCCCCTCGGGACAGGGGACCTACGAGCAGTACTTC. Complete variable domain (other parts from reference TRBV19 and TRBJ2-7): DGGITQSPKYLFRKEGQNVTLSCEQNLNHDAMYWYRQDPGQGLRLIYYSQIVNDFQKGDIAEGYSVSREKKESFPLTVTSAQKNPTAFYLCASSPSGQGTYEQYFGPGTRLTVT.

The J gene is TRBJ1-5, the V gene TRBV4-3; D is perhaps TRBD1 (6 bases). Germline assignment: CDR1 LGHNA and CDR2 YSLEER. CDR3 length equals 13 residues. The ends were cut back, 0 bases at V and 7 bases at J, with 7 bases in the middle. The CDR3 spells CASSQDQGQPQHF. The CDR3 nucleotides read TGCGCCAGCAGCCAAGATCAGGGGCAGCCCCAGCATTTT.